Shown below are 18 T cell receptor beta chains from a single sample sequenced in a study of post-analysis software for immune sequencing data. Antigen specificity for these receptors is unknown. TCR beta libraries were prepared from cDNA with unique molecular identifiers. Each CDR3 protein is one row after TCRdb ran MiXCR on the PCR reads. The table records around 440,000 distinct CDR3 sequences, approximately 46% of them present only once. Whole-study results and caveats: Five or six TRBV segments were significantly more frequent in patients than in controls. TRBV5-6, TRBV5-1 and TRBV20-1 were among these segments.

The sample consisted of blood. These receptors came from a girl aged 10 to 17 with multiple sclerosis.

This clonotype showed up just a few times. The chain couples TRBV6-6 to TRBJ1-2, with D uncertain. Per germline, CDR1 MNHNY and CDR2 SVGAGI (reference sequence). Trimming removed 4 bases from V and 3 bases from J, with 18 bases in between. The CDR3 is 16 amino acids. This chain's CDR3 is CASSSLLSGFHYGYTF. CDR3 DNA: TGTGCCAGCAGTTCCCTTCTGTCGGGGTTTCACTATGGCTACACCTTC.

The V and J genes are TRBV7-9 and TRBJ1-2; D ambiguous. V dropped 1 base and J dropped 0 bases, with 9 bases sitting between them. The CDR3 extends over 15 amino acids. Germline CDR1 SEHNR, CDR2 FQNEAQ (reference sequence). CDR3 bases: TGTGCCAGCAGCTTAGTGGGTGATCCTAACTATGGCTACACCTTC. The encoded protein is CASSLVGDPNYGYTF.

The J gene is TRBJ2-1, the V gene TRBV7-2, with D tentatively TRBD1 (6 bases). Trimming took 5 bases from V and 5 from J, leaving 10 bases between them. Germline lookup yields CDR1 SGHTA and CDR2 FQGNSA. The CDR3 runs to 13 residues. In nucleotides, the CDR3 is TGTGCCAGCAGCCGGGACACCGACAATGAGCAGTTCTTC. The encoded protein is CASSRDTDNEQFF.

In this sample, this clonotype turned up once. Because it lacks the conserved phenylalanine or tryptophan at the end, this CDR3 is likely a read error. The rearrangement joins TRBV29-1 to TRBJ1-6, with D unclear. CDR1 is SQVTM and CDR2 is ANQGSEA in the germline V gene. Trimming pared 2 bases from V and 8 bases from J, leaving 10 bases between. CDR3 size: 13 residues. The CDR3 region is CSVETQADSPLHL. The DNA for the CDR3 is TGCAGCGTTGAAACCCAGGCAGATTCACCCCTCCACTTG.

The chain joins TRBV6-5 to TRBJ1-1; 9 nucleotides agree with TRBD1. CDR1 and CDR2 from the germline V gene are MNHEY and SVGAGI. The CDR3 is made up of 14 amino acids. J gave up 5 bases and V 6 bases, and 7 bases lay outside the gene matches. Here the CDR3 reads CASRPGTGSTEAFF. CDR3 sequence (DNA): TGTGCCAGCAGACCCGGGACAGGGTCGACTGAAGCTTTCTTT.

The chain couples TRBV7-3 to TRBJ2-5, with a tentative D call TRBD2 (6 bases). This CDR3 comprises 16 residues. The V end was cut by 5 bases, the J end by 1 base, with 17 bases between. In germline, CDR1 is SGHTA, CDR2 FQGTGA. CDR3 DNA: TGTGCCAGCAGCCCGGGGACTGACGGGTTCCAAGAGACCCAGTACTTC. It codes for CASSPGTDGFQETQYF. Variable domain in full (rest from reference TRBV7-3 and TRBJ2-5): GAGVSQTPSNKVTEKGKYVELRCDPISGHTALYWYRQSLGQGPEFLIYFQGTGAADDSGLPNDRFFAVRPEGSVSTLKIQRTERGDSAVYLCASSPGTDGFQETQYFGPGTRLLVL.

This clonotype was seen only a few times. The chain recombines TRBV12-3 or TRBV12-4 with TRBJ2-3; TRBD1 matches 10 bases. The trim removed 3 bases at V and 4 bases at J, leaving 10 bases unmatched. CDR3 length equals 17 residues. This CDR3 reads CASSLGTGAALPDTQYF. CDR3 nucleotide sequence: TGTGCCAGCAGTTTGGGGACAGGGGCCGCCCTTCCAGATACGCAGTATTTT.

This clonotype has a single count. A read error may be the cause here, since a much bigger clone is one base away. The chain carries TRBV29-1 and TRBJ2-6, with D perhaps given as TRBD1 or TRBD2 (5 bases each). The CDR3 loop spans 13 amino acids. CDR1 SQVTM and CDR2 ANQGSEA come from the germline V gene. CDR3 sequence reads: CSVQEAGANALTF. DNA of the CDR3: TGCAGCGTTCAGGAAGCCGGGGCCAACGCCCTGACTTTC. The full variable domain, in which reference TRBV29-1 and TRBJ2-6 provide the parts outside the CDR3, is SAVISQKPSRDICQRGTSLTIQCQVDSQVTMMFWYRQQPGQSLTLIATANQGSEATYESGFVIDKFPISRPNLTFSTLTVSNMSPEDSSIYLCSVQEAGANALTFGAGSRLTVL.

In this sample, this clonotype turned up a few times. V usage is TRBV7-2 and J usage is TRBJ2-3, with 12 bases identical to TRBD2. This CDR3 is built from 16 residues. Germline CDR1 SGHTA, CDR2 FQGNSA. V shed 5 bases and J 2 bases; nucleotides not matched to a gene: 5. CDR3 loop: CASSPGLAGHTDTQYF. The CDR3 coding sequence is TGTGCCAGCAGCCCAGGACTAGCGGGACACACAGATACGCAGTATTTT.

V usage is TRBV2 and J usage is TRBJ1-5; TRBD1 is a possible D gene (5 bases). CDR3 length: 13 amino acids. V was clipped by 8 bases and J by 4 bases, with 12 bases between them. The germline gives CDR1 SNHLY, CDR2 FYNNEI. CDR3: CASGTEQNQPQHF. The CDR3 DNA sequence: TGTGCCAGCGGGACGGAGCAGAATCAGCCCCAGCATTTT.

This clonotype was observed a few times. The chain joins TRBV29-1 to TRBJ2-7; no clear D. Germline V gene lookup returns CDR1 SQVTM and CDR2 ANQGSEA. CDR3 length: 11 residues. Trimming took 0 bases from V and 4 from J, leaving 4 bases between them. The CDR3 here is CSVEDNYEQYF. CDR3 DNA: TGCAGCGTTGAAGACAATTACGAGCAGTACTTC.

The J gene is TRBJ2-5, the V gene TRBV7-2; D gene ambiguous. The CDR3 has 14 residues. V dropped 5 bases and J dropped 1 base, with 11 bases sitting between them. Looked up from germline, CDR1 is SGHTA and CDR2 is FQGNSA. The chain's CDR3 is CASSRAGRQETQYF. The CDR3 DNA is TGTGCCAGCAGCCGGGCCGGGCGCCAAGAGACCCAGTACTTC.

The chain combines TRBV27 with TRBJ2-3, with 9 bases identical to TRBD1. The length of the CDR3 is 14 residues. CDR1 MNHEY and CDR2 SMNVEV come from the germline V gene (reference sequence). The trim removed 4 bases at V and 6 bases at J, leaving 5 bases unmatched. CDR3 bases: TGTGCCAGCAGTTCCCGGGACAGGGCCGATACGCAGTATTTT. Residues: CASSSRDRADTQYF.

This sequence joins TRBV10-3 and TRBJ1-5; TRBD1 matches 9 bases. Per the germline V gene, CDR1 is ENHRY and CDR2 is SYGVKD. This CDR3 is built from 15 residues. V was pared by 8 bases and J by 7 bases, with 12 bases of the junction left unmatched. The CDR3 is CAIGKGQGGKQPQHF. CDR3 DNA: TGTGCCATCGGAAAGGGACAGGGAGGGAAACAGCCCCAGCATTTT.

The chain uses TRBV12-3 or TRBV12-4 and TRBJ2-2; no definite D call. The CDR3 has 13 residues. Trimming left V 5 bases short and J 4 bases short, with 8 bases between. CDR3: CASSPWSTGELFF. For the CDR3, the DNA is TGTGCCAGCAGTCCATGGAGCACCGGGGAGCTGTTTTTT.

CDR3 bases: TGCAGTGAGGATAGCGGGAGCACAGATACGCAGTATTTT. Its translation: CSEDSGSTDTQYF. The chain uses TRBV20-1 and TRBJ2-3; TRBD2 matches at 7 bases. The germline V gene encodes CDR1 DFQATT and CDR2 SNEGSKA (reference sequence). The CDR3 sequence is 13 residues long. The trim removed 7 bases at V and 0 bases at J, leaving 4 bases unmatched.

A few counts support this clonotype. This chain links TRBV29-1 with TRBJ1-2; D is perhaps TRBD1 (6 bases). The CDR3 covers 15 residues. Trimming removed 5 bases from V and 0 bases from J, with 16 bases in between. Germline CDR1 is SQVTM and CDR2 is ANQGSEA. The CDR3 loop is CSVFGTPQSNYGYTF. In nucleotides, the CDR3 is TGCAGCGTTTTCGGGACACCACAATCTAACTATGGCTACACCTTC. Full variable domain (remainder filled in from reference TRBV29-1 and TRBJ1-2): SAVISQKPSRDICQRGTSLTIQCQVDSQVTMMFWYRQQPGQSLTLIATANQGSEATYESGFVIDKFPISRPNLTFSTLTVSNMSPEDSSIYLCSVFGTPQSNYGYTFGSGTRLTVV.

The chain is built from TRBV18 and TRBJ1-2; the D gene is possibly TRBD1 (5 bases). The germline gives CDR1 KGHSH, CDR2 LQKENI. The V end was cut by 3 bases, the J end by 4 bases, with 15 bases between. The CDR3 loop spans 15 amino acids. In nucleotides, the CDR3 is TGTGCCAGCTCACCCTCGGGACCGAAGATCTATGGCTACACCTTC. This sequence encodes CASSPSGPKIYGYTF.